Listed here are 11 T cell receptor beta chains from one sample, sequenced in a study of Graves' ophthalmopathy and Graves' hyperthyroidism. Amplified material comprised TCR beta CDR3 regions derived from RNA transcripts. HTBI primers were used in a first-round RT-PCR, which preceded a second-round multiplex PCR. From the multiplex PCR reads, TCRdb called clonotypes with MiXCR, one entry per CDR3 protein. The data contain more than 550,000 distinct CDR3 sequences, roughly two fifths of them singletons. The sequenced material came from peripheral blood. Source of these receptors: an adult man with Graves' ophthalmopathy.

This chain joins TRBV2 and TRBJ1-3; possibly TRBD1 for D (5 bases). The germline gives CDR1 SNHLY, CDR2 FYNNEI. This CDR3 is 16 amino acids long. V lost 5 bases to trimming and J lost 6 bases, with 20 bases between them. DNA for the CDR3: TGTGCCAGCAGTTTATCCCCGGGGAGGGGAGCAAACACCATATATTTT. This codes for CASSLSPGRGANTIYF. Full variable domain (missing parts from reference TRBV2 and TRBJ1-3): EPEVTQTPSHQVTQMGQEVILRCVPISNHLYFYWYRQILGQKVEFLVSFYNNEISEKSEIFDDQFSVERPDGSNFTLKIRSTKLEDSAMYFCASSLSPGRGANTIYFGEGSWLTVV.

With respect to this clonotype: One junction end does not reproduce the germline sequence, and a read error may be involved. The V and J genes are TRBV29-1 and TRBJ1-2; the match to TRBD1 covers 9 bases. CDR3 length: 14 amino acids. Germline V gene lookup returns CDR1 SQVTM and CDR2 ANQGSEA. CDR3 amino acids: CASSSTGGHYGYTF. CDR3 nucleotides: TGTGCCAGCAGCTCCACAGGGGGCCACTATGGCTACACCTTC.

The chain joins TRBV7-9 to TRBJ2-2; TRBD1 matches at 9 bases. In germline, CDR1 is SEHNR, CDR2 FQNEAQ (reference sequence). This CDR3 is built from 18 residues. The V and J ends lost 5 bases and 6 bases, in that order; junction bases with no gene match: 16. This CDR3 reads CASSQEGAGTGYPGELFF. The CDR3 bases are TGTGCCAGCAGCCAAGAAGGGGCCGGGACAGGGTACCCCGGGGAGCTGTTTTTT.

This clonotype has just a few counts. The chain carries TRBV27 and TRBJ2-7; D not resolved. CDR3 size: 14 residues. Deletions cut 8 bases from V and 1 base from J, with 15 bases between. Germline V gives CDR1 MNHEY, CDR2 SMNVEV (reference sequence). The DNA of the CDR3 is TGTGCCAGCGGAAAGGCCGGCCGTTCCTACGAGCAGTACTTC. It yields the protein CASGKAGRSYEQYF.

This chain links TRBV19 with TRBJ1-5; 7 bases match TRBD1. Trimming cost V 5 bases and J 5 bases; bases outside gene matches: 6. CDR1 is LNHDA and CDR2 is SQIVND in the germline V gene (reference sequence). The length of the CDR3 is 14 residues. The CDR3 sequence: CASSVGQQYQPQHF. The CDR3 coding sequence is TGTGCCAGTAGTGTGGGACAGCAATATCAGCCCCAGCATTTT. Looking up the rest from reference TRBV19 and TRBJ1-5 gives the full variable domain: DGGITQSPKYLFRKEGQNVTLSCEQNLNHDAMYWYRQDPGQGLRLIYYSQIVNDFQKGDIAEGYSVSREKKESFPLTVTSAQKNPTAFYLCASSVGQQYQPQHFGDGTRLSIL.

This clonotype was recorded many times. The chain recombines TRBV7-8 with TRBJ1-5; D unclear. With 6 bases removed from V and 4 bases from J, the gap between germline ends came to 10 bases. Germline-derived CDR1 and CDR2 are SGHVS and FQNEAQ. This CDR3 is 13 amino acids long. The CDR3 spells CASRVHPNQPQHF. CDR3 coding DNA: TGTGCCAGCAGAGTCCATCCTAATCAGCCCCAGCATTTT.

The chain's CDR3 is CASSGMTGDGMYEQYF. CDR3 nucleotides: TGTGCCAGCAGTGGAATGACAGGGGACGGTATGTACGAGCAGTACTTC. V is TRBV11-2 and J is TRBJ2-7; 8 nucleotides agree with TRBD1. The CDR3 is made up of 16 amino acids. The J segment lost 4 bases and the V segment lost 6 bases, leaving 14 bases of the junction unmatched. Germline loops: CDR1 SGHAT, CDR2 FQNNGV. The full variable domain, with the rest looked up from reference TRBV11-2 and TRBJ2-7, is EAGVAQSPRYKIIEKRQSVAFWCNPISGHATLYWYQQILGQGPKLLIQFQNNGVVDDSQLPKDRFSAERLKGVDSTLKIQPAKLEDSAVYLCASSGMTGDGMYEQYFGPGTRLTVT.

At least ten counts were recorded for this clonotype. The chain couples TRBV7-2 to TRBJ2-2; either TRBD1 or TRBD2 may supply D (5 bases each). Germline V gene lookup returns CDR1 SGHTA and CDR2 FQGNSA. The CDR3 spans 12 residues. V dropped 4 bases and J dropped 8 bases, with 8 bases sitting between them. The CDR3 region has the DNA TGTGCCAGCAGCTCGAGGGGAGGGGAGCTGTTTTTT. Its translation: CASSSRGGELFF.

The chain couples TRBV29-1 to TRBJ1-2; tentative D call: TRBD1 (5 bases). The CDR3 spans 12 residues. Trimming removed 1 base at V and 4 bases at J, with 7 bases between. Germline CDR1 SQVTM, CDR2 ANQGSEA. The CDR3 nucleotides read TGCAGCGTTGAAGTGGGGGGCTATGGCTACACCTTC. It translates to CSVEVGGYGYTF.

This clonotype was seen repeatedly, ten times or more. The rearrangement links TRBV9 to TRBJ1-6; D gene ambiguous. This CDR3 has 14 amino acids. Trimming took off 5 bases at V and 7 bases at J, with 13 bases between the two ends. Germline lookup yields CDR1 SGDLS and CDR2 YYNGEE. The CDR3 region has the DNA TGTGCCAGCAGTAGAGGGTCCCGGAATTCACCCCTCCACTTT. Translated, it gives CASSRGSRNSPLHF. The variable domain in full, completed from reference TRBV9 and TRBJ1-6, reads DSGVTQTPKHLITATGQRVTLRCSPRSGDLSVYWYQQSLDQGLQFLIQYYNGEERAKGNILERFSAQQFPDLHSELNLSSLELGDSALYFCASSRGSRNSPLHFGNGTRLTVT.

The table lists this clonotype with a few counts. This rearrangement joins TRBV27 to TRBJ1-1, with D possibly matching TRBD1 (6 bases). The germline V gene has CDR1 MNHEY and CDR2 SMNVEV (reference sequence). Deletions cut 4 bases from V and 4 bases from J, with 13 bases between. This CDR3 spans 14 amino acids. CDR3 protein: CASSSPGHPTEAFF. CDR3 coding DNA: TGTGCCAGCAGTTCACCGGGACATCCCACTGAAGCTTTCTTT.